This T cell receptor (beta chain) was documented in a study of a mutant IDH1 vaccine in newly diagnosed glioma. Across the whole study: Eight vaccine injections were given to patients in weeks 1, 3, 5, 7, 11, 15, 19 and 23. Radiotherapy alone preceded vaccination by 4-6 weeks; alternatively, vaccination started with temozolomide cycles. Study-level points and caveats: Vaccine-induced responses were seen in approximately 93% of patients, spanning several MHC alleles.

The time point is: week 23, last vaccination. A single vaccine dose contained 300 ug of mutant IDH1 20-mer peptide, and topical imiquimod was used with it. The astrocytomas were IDH1-mutant, ATRX-negative, and WHO grade 3 or 4. A word on this clone: Its matching antigen is unknown.

With 6 bases removed from V and 8 bases from J, the gap between germline ends came to 7 bases. The germline CDR1 and CDR2 sequences are MDHEN and SYDVKM. The CDR3 loop spans 10 amino acids. Produced via immunoSEQ multiplex PCR; TCRdb's table is partial and in-frame only. The profile shows some 80,000 clones, approximately 89% of them singletons. The TCR originated in a woman aged 45-59 years with glioma. The rearrangement links TRBV28 to TRBJ1-2; D is unclear. The input for sequencing was PBMCs, taken from a glioma patient whose treatment included an IDH1 peptide vaccine. The CDR3 sequence: CASSRGGYTF. The CDR3 DNA reads TGTGCCAGCAGCCGAGGGGGCTACACCTTC.